These 23 T cell receptor beta chains share one sample of origin, sequenced in a study of regulatory T cells in long-lasting Graves disease. Time point reported: persistent/refractory GD, antithyroid drugs over 5 years with positive TRAb. Scientists built the TCR library using RNA that was extracted from PBMCs. To make TCR beta libraries, researchers used iRepertoire HTBI primers and Arm-PCR of CDR3 regions. Via MiXCR, TCRdb re-called the multiplex PCR reads, giving one row per CDR3 protein. The sample lists roughly 500,000 distinct CDR3 sequences, around 21% occurring once. The material sequenced was peripheral blood mononuclear cells (PBMCs), taken when the disease was refractory, from a patient treated with antithyroid drugs. These TCRs come from a female donor with Graves disease.

CDR3 coding DNA: TGTGCCATTCAATGGACTAGCGGGAGTTACAATGAGCAGTTCTTC. It specifies CAIQWTSGSYNEQFF. V is TRBV28 and J is TRBJ2-1, with TRBD2 matching 13 bases. This CDR3 comprises 15 residues. V gave up 10 bases and J gave up 4 bases; unmatched junction bases: 7. In germline, CDR1 is MDHEN, CDR2 SYDVKM.

This clonotype was recorded many times. The J gene is TRBJ2-5, the V gene TRBV7-3, with D possibly TRBD2 on 6 matching bases. Per the germline V gene, CDR1 is SGHTA and CDR2 is FQGTGA. The CDR3 length is 14 residues. The germline V and J ends were trimmed by 0 bases and 5 bases, with 10 bases remaining between them. The CDR3 bases are TGTGCCAGCAGCTTAACCTCGGGAGAGGAGACCCAGTACTTC. It codes for CASSLTSGEETQYF.

V is TRBV7-3 and J is TRBJ1-1, with 7 bases aligning to TRBD1. The CDR3 is 13 amino acids. Trimming cost V 8 bases and J 5 bases; bases outside gene matches: 8. The germline V gene encodes CDR1 SGHTA and CDR2 FQGTGA. CDR3 coding DNA: TGTGCCAGCGGACAGGATGTGGTGACTGAAGCTTTCTTT. This translates into CASGQDVVTEAFF.

The rearrangement joins TRBV20-1 to TRBJ1-2, with D possibly TRBD1 on 5 matching bases. Trimming removed 2 bases at V and 6 bases at J, with 13 bases between. The CDR3 runs to 13 residues. Per the germline V gene, CDR1 is DFQATT and CDR2 is SNEGSKA (reference sequence). CDR3 DNA sequence: TGCAGTGCTAGAAAAAGGGGCAGCGATGGCTACACCTTC. It translates to CSARKRGSDGYTF.

CDR3 sequence reads: CASSLDGVDTGELFF. CDR3 bases: TGTGCCAGCAGTTTGGACGGGGTGGACACCGGGGAGCTGTTTTTT. The chain recombines TRBV27 with TRBJ2-2; D possibly corresponds to TRBD2 (5 bases). Germline V CDR1 and CDR2: MNHEY, SMNVEV (reference sequence). This CDR3 comprises 15 residues. Trimming took 3 bases from V and 3 from J, leaving 11 bases between them.

This clonotype showed up many times. The chain combines TRBV7-9 with TRBJ2-2, with unresolved D. There are 12 residues in the CDR3. CDR1 is SEHNR and CDR2 is FQNEAQ in the germline V gene (reference sequence). The V and J ends lost 6 bases and 3 bases respectively, with 5 bases between them. For the CDR3, the DNA is TGTGCCAGCAGTCCCTACACCGGGGAGCTGTTTTTT. It translates to CASSPYTGELFF.

The chain recombines TRBV7-6 with TRBJ2-7; a possible D gene is TRBD1 (5 bases). The length of the CDR3 is 14 residues. The germline V gene encodes CDR1 SGHVS and CDR2 FNYEAQ. Trimming pared 2 bases from V and 5 bases from J, leaving 13 bases between. In DNA, the CDR3 is TGTGCCAGCAGCTTAACTCTGGTAGGGGACGAGCAGTACTTC. Its protein is CASSLTLVGDEQYF.

The chain is built from TRBV24-1 and TRBJ2-2; no firm D call. The CDR3 runs 14 residues. V was shortened by 0 bases and J by 1 base, with 2 bases between the two germline ends. Germline V gives CDR1 KGHDR, CDR2 SFDVKD. The CDR3 DNA sequence: TGTGCCACCAGTGATTTGGGGAACACCGGGGAGCTGTTTTTT. It is translated as CATSDLGNTGELFF.

Many counts were recorded for this clonotype. This chain links TRBV11-1 with TRBJ1-1; 8 bases are a match to TRBD1. CDR3 length: 17 residues. With 0 bases clipped from V and 6 bases from J, the junction kept 12 bases outside the gene matches. CDR1 and CDR2 (germline): SGHAT, FQDESV (reference sequence). The CDR3 region has the DNA TGTGCCAGCAGCTTAGCGTGGACAGGGAGTTTGCTCCCTGAAGCTTTCTTT. This encodes CASSLAWTGSLLPEAFF.

The chain's CDR3 is CASCGLAGVGETQYF. The CDR3 nucleotides are TGTGCCAGCTGCGGACTAGCGGGAGTAGGGGAGACCCAGTACTTC. The V gene is TRBV2, the J gene TRBJ2-5; 13 bases match TRBD2. The length of the CDR3 is 15 residues. Per the germline V gene, CDR1 is SNHLY and CDR2 is FYNNEI. With V trimmed by 8 bases and J by 5 bases, 8 bases remained unmatched. Based on the CDR3 plus reference TRBV2 and TRBJ2-5, the full variable domain is EPEVTQTPSHQVTQMGQEVILRCVPISNHLYFYWYRQILGQKVEFLVSFYNNEISEKSEIFDDQFSVERPDGSNFTLKIRSTKLEDSAMYFCASCGLAGVGETQYFGPGTRLLVL.

As concerns this clonotype: Being one base from a much bigger clone, this may be a read error. Since the CDR3 does not end with the conserved phenylalanine or tryptophan, this likely comes from a read error. The chain links TRBV7-3 to TRBJ2-7; D unclear. The CDR3 sequence is 15 residues long. V shed 5 bases and J shed 0 bases, with 14 bases lying between them. CDR1 is SGHTA, CDR2 FQGTGA, per germline. The CDR3, as DNA: TGTGCCAGCAGCCCCGTGGGCGAGAGCTCCTACGAGCAGTACCTC. It is translated as CASSPVGESSYEQYL.

This clonotype was counted only a few times. The chain combines TRBV20-1 with TRBJ2-7; 14 bases match TRBD2. The V gene end was trimmed by 5 bases and the J gene end by 2 bases; junction bases not matched to a gene: 8. The CDR3 consists of 16 residues. Germline assignment: CDR1 DFQATT and CDR2 SNEGSKA (reference sequence). The CDR3 bases are TGCAGTGCTTACGGGACTAGCGGGAGATCTACCTACGAGCAGTACTTC. Its protein is CSAYGTSGRSTYEQYF.

This rearrangement joins TRBV7-2 to TRBJ1-4; no reliable D call. The CDR3 is 14 amino acids. V was shortened by 0 bases and J by 7 bases, with 9 bases between the two germline ends. Germline CDR1 is SGHTA and CDR2 is FQGNSA. CDR3 bases: TGTGCCAGCAGCTTAGCAGGGATTGGTGAAAAACTGTTTTTT. It encodes CASSLAGIGEKLFF.

This clonotype occurred a few times. The genes are TRBV12-5 and TRBJ2-6; tentative D call: TRBD2 (6 bases). V lost 7 bases and J 3 bases, leaving 19 bases between the germline ends. The CDR3 sequence is 17 residues long. CDR1 and CDR2 (germline): LGHNT, FRNRAP. The CDR3 sequence: CASALAGLVGGANVLTF. As DNA, the CDR3 is TGTGCTAGTGCCCTCGCGGGATTAGTTGGTGGGGCCAACGTCCTGACTTTC.

This clonotype came up many times. The genes are TRBV7-9 and TRBJ2-5, with D possibly called TRBD1 or TRBD2 (5 bases each). Trimming removed 5 bases from V and 13 bases from J, with 20 bases in between. Germline values: CDR1 SEHNR, CDR2 FQNEAQ (reference sequence). The CDR3 runs to 13 residues. Here the CDR3 DNA reads TGTGCCAGCAGCCCCTTGACTACCCCTAGGGGGTACTTC. As protein: CASSPLTTPRGYF. Complete variable domain (other parts from reference TRBV7-9 and TRBJ2-5): DTGVSQNPRHKITKRGQNVTFRCDPISEHNRLYWYRQTLGQGPEFLTYFQNEAQLEKSRLLSDRFSAERPKGSFSTLEIQRTEQGDSAMYLCASSPLTTPRGYFGPGTRLLVL.

J is TRBJ2-7 and V is TRBV10-3, with a weak D call TRBD2 (5 bases). The CDR3 is 14 residues long. The germline V gene encodes CDR1 ENHRY and CDR2 SYGVKD. This CDR3 is CASVAAAKAYEQYF. In DNA, the CDR3 is TGTGCGTCTGTGGCAGCGGCCAAAGCCTACGAGCAGTACTTC.

This clonotype has ten or more counts. The rearrangement uses TRBV12-3 or TRBV12-4 and TRBJ2-2; D may match TRBD1 or TRBD2 (6 bases each). The CDR3 runs 16 residues. Trimming took 6 bases from V and 4 from J, leaving 18 bases between them. CDR3 nucleotides: TGTGCCAGCAGCATGGGGGCGGGACGGGTCACCGGGGAGCTGTTTTTT. Protein product: CASSMGAGRVTGELFF.

This clonotype was seen repeatedly, ten times or more. The chain couples TRBV28 to TRBJ1-2; D unresolved. The CDR3 contains 12 residues. The germline CDR1 and CDR2 sequences are MDHEN and SYDVKM. Trimming stripped 8 bases from V and 4 bases from J, with 11 bases between. CDR3 protein: CASGALFYGYTF. The CDR3 DNA is TGTGCCAGCGGAGCCCTCTTCTATGGCTACACCTTC.

Comment on this clonotype: A much larger clone is a single base away; this may be a read error. The V call is TRBV6-9, the J call TRBJ2-5; D is perhaps TRBD1 (6 bases). The CDR3 covers 16 residues. Germline V CDR1 and CDR2: MNHGY, SVAAGI. The CDR3: CASSYSGTPYQGTQYF. The CDR3 DNA follows: TGTGCCAGCAGTTATTCCGGGACACCGTACCAAGGGACCCAGTACTTC.

J is TRBJ1-4 and V is TRBV5-6, with 7 bases matching TRBD1. The CDR3 extends over 17 amino acids. V was clipped by 0 bases and J by 5 bases; unmatched bases: 10. Germline-derived CDR1 and CDR2 are SGHDT and YYEEEE. The CDR3 DNA reads as TGTGCCAGCAGCTTGGGGCCCCCGGGACAGCTAAATGAAAAACTGTTTTTT. Translated, it gives CASSLGPPGQLNEKLFF.

This clonotype appeared many times. The chain employs TRBV20-1 and TRBJ2-4; unclear D gene. V was shortened by 2 bases and J by 4 bases, with 6 bases between the two germline ends. The CDR3 is 12 residues long. Germline V gene data show CDR1 as DFQATT and CDR2 as SNEGSKA (reference sequence). The CDR3 loop is CSARRQKNIQYF. CDR3 DNA: TGCAGTGCTAGAAGGCAGAAAAACATTCAGTACTTC.

This clonotype came up a few times. This chain links TRBV2 with TRBJ2-4; tentative D call: TRBD2 (6 bases). The germline V and J ends were trimmed by 7 bases and 0 bases, with 13 bases remaining between them. CDR1 is SNHLY, CDR2 FYNNEI, per germline. The CDR3 sequence is 15 residues long. Here the CDR3 DNA reads TGTGCCAGCAAAGGGACTCTGATAGCCAAAAACATTCAGTACTTC. Its translation: CASKGTLIAKNIQYF.

This rearrangement joins TRBV13 to TRBJ2-7; 11 nucleotides match TRBD1. Germline V gene lookup returns CDR1 PRHDT and CDR2 FYEKMQ (reference sequence). There are 16 residues in the CDR3. V was pared by 4 bases and J by 3 bases, with 8 bases of the junction left unmatched. As DNA, the CDR3 is TGTGCCAGCAGCTCCCTGGGACAGGGGGGCCTCTACGAGCAGTACTTC. Its protein product is CASSSLGQGGLYEQYF.